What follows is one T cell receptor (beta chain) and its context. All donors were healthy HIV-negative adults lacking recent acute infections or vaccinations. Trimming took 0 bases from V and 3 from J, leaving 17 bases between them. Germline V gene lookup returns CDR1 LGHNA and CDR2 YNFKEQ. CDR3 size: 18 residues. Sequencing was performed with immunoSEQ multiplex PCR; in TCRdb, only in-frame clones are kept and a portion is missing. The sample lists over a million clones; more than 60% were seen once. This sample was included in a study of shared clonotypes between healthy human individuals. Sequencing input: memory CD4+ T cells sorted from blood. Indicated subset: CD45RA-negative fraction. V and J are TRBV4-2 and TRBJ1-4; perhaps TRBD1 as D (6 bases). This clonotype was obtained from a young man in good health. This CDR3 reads CASSQDLSGGAANEKLFF. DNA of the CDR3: TGTGCCAGCAGCCAAGATCTAAGTGGGGGCGCGGCTAATGAAAAACTGTTTTTT.